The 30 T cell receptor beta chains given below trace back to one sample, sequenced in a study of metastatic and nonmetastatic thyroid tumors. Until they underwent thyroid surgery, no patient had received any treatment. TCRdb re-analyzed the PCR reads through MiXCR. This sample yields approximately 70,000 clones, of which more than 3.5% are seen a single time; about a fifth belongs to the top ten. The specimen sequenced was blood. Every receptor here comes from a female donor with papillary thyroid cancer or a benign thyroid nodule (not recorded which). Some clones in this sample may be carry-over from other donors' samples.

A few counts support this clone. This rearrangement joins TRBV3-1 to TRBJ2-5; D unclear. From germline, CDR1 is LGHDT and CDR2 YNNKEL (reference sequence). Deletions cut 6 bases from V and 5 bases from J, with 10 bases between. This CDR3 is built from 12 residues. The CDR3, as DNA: TGTGCCAGCAGGTCTACGGGTGAGACCCAGTACTTC. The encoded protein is CASRSTGETQYF.

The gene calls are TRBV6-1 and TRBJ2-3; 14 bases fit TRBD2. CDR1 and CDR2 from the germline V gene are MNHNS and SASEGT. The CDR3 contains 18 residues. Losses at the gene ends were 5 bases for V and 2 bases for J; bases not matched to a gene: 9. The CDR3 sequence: CASSHYPGLAGVTDTQYF. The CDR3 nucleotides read TGTGCCAGCAGTCACTACCCGGGACTAGCGGGAGTCACAGATACGCAGTATTTT.

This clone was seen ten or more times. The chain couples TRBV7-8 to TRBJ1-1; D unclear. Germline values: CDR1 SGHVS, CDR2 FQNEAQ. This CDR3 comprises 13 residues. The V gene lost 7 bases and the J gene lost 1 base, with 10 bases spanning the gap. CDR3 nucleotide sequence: TGTGCCAGCAAAGGGCTCGGGAACACTGAAGCTTTCTTT. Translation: CASKGLGNTEAFF. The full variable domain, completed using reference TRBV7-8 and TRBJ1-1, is GAGVSQSPRYKVAKRGQDVALRCDPISGHVSLFWYQQALGQGPEFLTYFQNEAQLDKSGLPSDRFFAERPEGSVSTLKIQRTQQEDSAVYLCASKGLGNTEAFFGQGTRLTVV.

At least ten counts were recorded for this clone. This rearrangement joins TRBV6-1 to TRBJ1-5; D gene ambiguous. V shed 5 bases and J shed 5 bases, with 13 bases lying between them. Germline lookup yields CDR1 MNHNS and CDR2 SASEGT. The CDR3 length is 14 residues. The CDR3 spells CASSNIGPHQPQHF. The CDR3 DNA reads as TGTGCCAGCAGTAATATCGGGCCCCATCAGCCCCAGCATTTT.

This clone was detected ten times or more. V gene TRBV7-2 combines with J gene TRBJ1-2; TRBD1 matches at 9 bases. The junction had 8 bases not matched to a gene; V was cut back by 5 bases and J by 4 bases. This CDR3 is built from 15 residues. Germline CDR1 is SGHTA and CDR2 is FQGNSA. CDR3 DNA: TGTGCCAGCAGCACTCGGACAGGGGAAAGCTATGGCTACACCTTC. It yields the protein CASSTRTGESYGYTF. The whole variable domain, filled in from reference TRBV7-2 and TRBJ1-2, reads GAGVSQSPSNKVTEKGKDVELRCDPISGHTALYWYRQSLGQGLEFLIYFQGNSAPDKSGLPSDRFSAERTGGSVSTLTIQRTQQEDSAVYLCASSTRTGESYGYTFGSGTRLTVV.

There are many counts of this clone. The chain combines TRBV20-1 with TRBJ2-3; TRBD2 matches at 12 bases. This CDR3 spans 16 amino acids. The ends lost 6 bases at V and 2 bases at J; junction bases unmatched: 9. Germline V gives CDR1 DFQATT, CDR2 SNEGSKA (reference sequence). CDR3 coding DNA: TGCAGTGCCTTGGATCTAGCGGGAGGGACCACAGATACGCAGTATTTT. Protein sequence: CSALDLAGGTTDTQYF.

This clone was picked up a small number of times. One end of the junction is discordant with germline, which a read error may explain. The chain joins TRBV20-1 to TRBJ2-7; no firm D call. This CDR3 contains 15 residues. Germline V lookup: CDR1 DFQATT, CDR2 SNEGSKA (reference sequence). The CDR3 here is CSSSSLSVRDYEQYF. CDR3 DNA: TGCAGTTCTAGTTCGTTGTCGGTGCGTGACTACGAGCAGTACTTC.

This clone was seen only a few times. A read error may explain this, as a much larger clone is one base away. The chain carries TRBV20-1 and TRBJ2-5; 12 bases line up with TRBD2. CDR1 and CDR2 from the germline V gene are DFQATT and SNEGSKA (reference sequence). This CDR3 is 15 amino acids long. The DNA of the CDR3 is TGCGGTGCTAGCGGGAGGGCATTTCGGGGAGAGACCCAGTACTTC. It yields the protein CGASGRAFRGETQYF.

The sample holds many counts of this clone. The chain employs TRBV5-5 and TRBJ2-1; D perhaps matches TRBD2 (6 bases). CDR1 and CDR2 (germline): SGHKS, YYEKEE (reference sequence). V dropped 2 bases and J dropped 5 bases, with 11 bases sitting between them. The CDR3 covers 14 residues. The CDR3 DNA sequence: TGTGCCAGCAGCTTCTGGGACTTCGACAATGAGCAGTTCTTC. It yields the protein CASSFWDFDNEQFF.

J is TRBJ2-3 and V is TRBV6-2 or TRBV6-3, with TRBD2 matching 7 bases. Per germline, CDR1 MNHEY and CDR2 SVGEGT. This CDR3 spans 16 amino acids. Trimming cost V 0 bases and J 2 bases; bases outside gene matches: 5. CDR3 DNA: TGTGCCAGCAGTTACTCCGCTAGCGGAGTCACAGATACGCAGTATTTT. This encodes CASSYSASGVTDTQYF.

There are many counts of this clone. In nucleotides, the CDR3 is TGTGCCAGCAGCTTGGGGGGCGGGACAGGGGGTCCTCAGGGTAGCAATCAGCCCCAGCATTTT. Its protein product is CASSLGGGTGGPQGSNQPQHF. The chain is built from TRBV5-6 and TRBJ1-5; TRBD1 matches 11 bases. Looked up from germline, CDR1 is SGHDT and CDR2 is YYEEEE. J was trimmed by 0 bases and V by 0 bases; bases with no gene match: 14. This CDR3 region has 21 residues. The whole variable domain, filled in from reference TRBV5-6 and TRBJ1-5, reads DAGVTQSPTHLIKTRGQQVTLRCSPKSGHDTVSWYQQALGQGPQFIFQYYEEEERQRGNFPDRFSGHQFPNYSSELNVNALLLGDSALYLCASSLGGGTGGPQGSNQPQHFGDGTRLSIL.

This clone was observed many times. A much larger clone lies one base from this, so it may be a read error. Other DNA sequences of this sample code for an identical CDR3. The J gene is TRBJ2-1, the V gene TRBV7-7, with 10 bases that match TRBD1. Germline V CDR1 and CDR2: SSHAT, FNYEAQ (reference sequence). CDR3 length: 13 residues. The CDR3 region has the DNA TGTGCTAGTAGCCTGACAGGGGGCAGTGAGCAGTTCTTC. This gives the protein CASSLTGGSEQFF.

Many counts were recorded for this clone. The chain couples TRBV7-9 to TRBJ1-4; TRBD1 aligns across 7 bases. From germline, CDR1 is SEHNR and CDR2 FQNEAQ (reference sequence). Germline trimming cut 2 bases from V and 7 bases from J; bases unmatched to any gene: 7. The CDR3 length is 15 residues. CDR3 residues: CASSLRQGSFEKLFF. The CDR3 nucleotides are TGTGCCAGCAGCTTAAGACAGGGCTCTTTTGAAAAACTGTTTTTT.

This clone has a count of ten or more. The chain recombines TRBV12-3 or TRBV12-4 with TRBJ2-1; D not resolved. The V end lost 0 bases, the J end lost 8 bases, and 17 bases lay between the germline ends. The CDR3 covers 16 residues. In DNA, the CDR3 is TGTGCCAGCAGTTTAGCGTTGAAGACGATCGGCGATGAGCAGTTCTTC. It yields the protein CASSLALKTIGDEQFF.

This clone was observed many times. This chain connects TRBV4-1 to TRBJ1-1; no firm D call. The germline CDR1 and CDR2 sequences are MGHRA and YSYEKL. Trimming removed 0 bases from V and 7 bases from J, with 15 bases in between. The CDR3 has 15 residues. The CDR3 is CASSQDPVGILEAFF. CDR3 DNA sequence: TGCGCCAGCAGCCAAGATCCGGTTGGCATTCTTGAAGCTTTCTTT.

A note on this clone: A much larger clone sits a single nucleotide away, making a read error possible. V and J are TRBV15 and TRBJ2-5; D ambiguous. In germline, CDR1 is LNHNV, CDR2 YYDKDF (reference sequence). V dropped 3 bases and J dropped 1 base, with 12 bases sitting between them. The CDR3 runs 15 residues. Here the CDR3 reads CATSSSQWIQETQYF. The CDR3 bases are TGTGCCACCAGCAGCTCACAGTGGATCCAAGAGACCCAGTACTTC.

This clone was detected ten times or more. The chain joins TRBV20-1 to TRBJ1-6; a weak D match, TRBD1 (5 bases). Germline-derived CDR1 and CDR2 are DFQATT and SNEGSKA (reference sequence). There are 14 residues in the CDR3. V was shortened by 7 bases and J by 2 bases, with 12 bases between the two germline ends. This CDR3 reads CSVIGEAYNSPLHF. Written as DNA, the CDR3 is TGCAGTGTAATAGGGGAAGCCTATAATTCACCCCTCCACTTT.

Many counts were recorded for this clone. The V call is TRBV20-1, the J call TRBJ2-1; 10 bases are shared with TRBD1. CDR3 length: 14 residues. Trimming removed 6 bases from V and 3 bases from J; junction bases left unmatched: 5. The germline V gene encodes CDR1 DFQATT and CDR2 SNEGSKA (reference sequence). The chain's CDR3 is CSAVGDRGYNEQFF. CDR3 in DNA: TGCAGTGCCGTCGGGGACAGGGGCTACAATGAGCAGTTCTTC.

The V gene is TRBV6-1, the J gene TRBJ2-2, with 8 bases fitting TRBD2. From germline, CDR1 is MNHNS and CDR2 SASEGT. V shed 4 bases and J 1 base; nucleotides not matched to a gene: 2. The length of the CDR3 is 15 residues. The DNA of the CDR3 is TGTGCCAGCAGTGTTCTAGCGGGGAACACCGGGGAGCTGTTTTTT. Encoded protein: CASSVLAGNTGELFF.

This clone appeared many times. The CDR3, as DNA: TGTGCCAGCAGCTTGGCCAGGGAGAACACTGAAGCTTTCTTT. Protein sequence: CASSLARENTEAFF. The chain joins TRBV7-2 to TRBJ1-1; D perhaps matches TRBD1 (5 bases). Germline V CDR1 and CDR2: SGHTA, FQGNSA. The CDR3 length is 14 residues. Trimming pared 3 bases from V and 1 base from J, leaving 9 bases between. The full variable domain, completed using reference TRBV7-2 and TRBJ1-1, is GAGVSQSPSNKVTEKGKDVELRCDPISGHTALYWYRQSLGQGLEFLIYFQGNSAPDKSGLPSDRFSAERTGGSVSTLTIQRTQQEDSAVYLCASSLARENTEAFFGQGTRLTVV.

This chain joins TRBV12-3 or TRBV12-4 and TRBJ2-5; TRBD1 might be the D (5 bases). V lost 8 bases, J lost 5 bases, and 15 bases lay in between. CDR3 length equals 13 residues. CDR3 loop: CASARRVVETQYF. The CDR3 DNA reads TGTGCCAGCGCACGCAGGGTAGTGGAGACCCAGTACTTC.

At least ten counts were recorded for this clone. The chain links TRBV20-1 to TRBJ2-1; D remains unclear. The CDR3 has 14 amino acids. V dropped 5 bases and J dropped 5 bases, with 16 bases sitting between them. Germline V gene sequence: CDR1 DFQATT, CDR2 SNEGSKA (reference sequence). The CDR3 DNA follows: TGCAGTGCTGCGCCACCGGGTCGGAACAATGAGCAGTTCTTC. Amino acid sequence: CSAAPPGRNNEQFF.

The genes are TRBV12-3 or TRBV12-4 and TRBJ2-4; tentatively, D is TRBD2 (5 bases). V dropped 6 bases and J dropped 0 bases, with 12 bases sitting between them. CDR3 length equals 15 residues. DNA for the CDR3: TGTGCCAGCAGCCCCCGGGAAGTAGCCAAAAACATTCAGTACTTC. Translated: CASSPREVAKNIQYF.

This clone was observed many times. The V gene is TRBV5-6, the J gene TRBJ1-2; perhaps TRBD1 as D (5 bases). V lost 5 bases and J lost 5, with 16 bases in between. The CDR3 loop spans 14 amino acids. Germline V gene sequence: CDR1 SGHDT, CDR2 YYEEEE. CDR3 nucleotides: TGTGCCAGCAGTTCAGGGACCGTGGGATATGGCTACACCTTC. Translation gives CASSSGTVGYGYTF.

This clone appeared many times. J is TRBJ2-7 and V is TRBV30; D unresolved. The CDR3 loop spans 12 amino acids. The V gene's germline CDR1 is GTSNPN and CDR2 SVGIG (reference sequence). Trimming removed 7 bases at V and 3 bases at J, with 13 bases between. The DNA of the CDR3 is TGTGCCTACGCGACTGGATTCTACGAGCAGTACTTC. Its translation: CAYATGFYEQYF.

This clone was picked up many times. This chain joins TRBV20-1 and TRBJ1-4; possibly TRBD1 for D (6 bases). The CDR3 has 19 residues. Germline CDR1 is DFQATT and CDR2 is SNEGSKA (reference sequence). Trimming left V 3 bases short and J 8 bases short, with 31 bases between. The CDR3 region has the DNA TGCAGTGCTAGTGCCACCCTACAGGGTTTCCGTGTTTCAGGAGAAAAACTGTTTTTT. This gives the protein CSASATLQGFRVSGEKLFF.

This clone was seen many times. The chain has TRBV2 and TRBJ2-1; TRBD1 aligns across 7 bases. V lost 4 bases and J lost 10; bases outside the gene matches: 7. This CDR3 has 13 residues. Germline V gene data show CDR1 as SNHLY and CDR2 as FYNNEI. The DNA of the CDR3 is TGTGCCAGCAGTGCCAGGACAGGTGGCGAGCAGTTCTTC. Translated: CASSARTGGEQFF.

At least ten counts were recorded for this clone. DNA for the CDR3: TGTGCCAGCATGTTCAAGGCTAGCGGGCTGTACACCGGGGAGCTGTTTTTT. Its protein is CASMFKASGLYTGELFF. The chain couples TRBV27 to TRBJ2-2; 8 bases are shared with TRBD2. V lost 7 bases to trimming and J lost 3 bases; unmatched junction nucleotides: 13. CDR3 size: 17 residues. CDR1 is MNHEY and CDR2 is SMNVEV in the germline V gene (reference sequence).

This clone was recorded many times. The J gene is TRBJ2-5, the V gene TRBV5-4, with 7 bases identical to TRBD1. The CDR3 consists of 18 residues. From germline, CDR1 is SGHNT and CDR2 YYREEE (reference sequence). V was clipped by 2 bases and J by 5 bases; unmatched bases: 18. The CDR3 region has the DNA TGTGCCAGCAGCTTTGTGACAGGGTTTGGCATCGGGCGGGAGACCCAGTACTTC. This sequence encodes CASSFVTGFGIGRETQYF.

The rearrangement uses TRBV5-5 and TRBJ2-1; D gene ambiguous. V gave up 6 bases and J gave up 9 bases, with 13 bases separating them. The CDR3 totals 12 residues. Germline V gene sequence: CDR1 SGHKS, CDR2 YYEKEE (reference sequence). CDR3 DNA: TGTGCCAGCATCCTGCTGGGCAGTGAGCAGTTCTTC. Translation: CASILLGSEQFF.